This T cell receptor (beta chain) came from a study of T cell responses to AZD1222 COVID-19 vaccine. Broader study findings: The span of vaccine-associated CD4 TCRs extended across spike, with dominance at 160-218 and 743-854. Samples come after the peak T cell response, not at day 14. Donors in the cohort were predominantly white British and more often female, and clonal diversity was possibly underestimated. Among spike-specific TCRs, nearly half reportedly target unmutated variant regions.

The CDR3 is 13 amino acids. Sequenced by immunoSEQ multiplex PCR; TCRdb stores in-frame clones only, minus some. The sample holds 150,000 to 200,000 clones, approximately 94% seen once. Comment on this clone: As yet, its antigen is unknown.

The sequencing here drew on peripheral blood, taken 28 days after the second AZD1222 dose. This TCR was recovered from an adult who received the AZD1222 COVID-19 vaccine. V gene TRBV21-1 combines with J gene TRBJ1-2; the table names TRBD1, a call not compared with the DNA. TRBV21-1 is recorded as a pseudogene. The CDR3: CASSKGGLRGYTF. The CDR3, as DNA: TGTGCCAGCAGCAAAGGGGGGCTACGCGGCTACACCTTC.